The subject of this entry is one TCR beta chain. Its antigen is undetermined. Amplification of TCR alpha and beta CDR3 regions from RNA used iRepertoire nested multiplex PCR. One-step reverse transcription and amplification started from around 100-400 ng of tissue mRNA or PBMC total RNA. Each CDR3 protein gets one entry after TCRdb re-called the multiplex PCR reads with MiXCR. Among about 400,000 distinct CDR3 sequences listed, 41% were seen once. The entry originates in a study of glioma-infiltrating T cells. Findings and limits, study-wide: Patients with low tissue-blood divergence carried a signature set of shared blood CDR3 motifs. Gliomas, especially low-grade, showed above-expected tissue-blood divergence; non-neoplastic patients showed below.

This clonotype was sampled from a human donor with low-grade glioma or glioblastoma, undergoing nonglioma brain surgery, or in good health (not recorded which). Material for sequencing was glioma tissue, nonneoplastic brain tissue, or PBMCs (not recorded which).

CDR3 sequence reads: CASSLALLGTRNEKLFF. The CDR3 region has the DNA TGTGCCAGCAGCTTAGCGCTATTGGGGACGAGAAATGAAAAACTGTTTTTT. This rearrangement joins TRBV7-2 to TRBJ1-4; TRBD1 is a possible D gene (5 bases). Germline CDR1 and CDR2: SGHTA and FQGNSA. V lost 0 bases, J lost 5 bases, and 16 bases lay in between. This CDR3 comprises 17 residues.